This TCR beta chain comes out of a study of tumor-infiltrating lymphocytes in primary liver carcinoma. Overall study: Patients underwent resection of primary liver carcinoma. In every tissue type, samples returned a similar yield of roughly 3.65 to 8 million productive TCRbeta reads.

TCR beta cDNA came from roughly 450 ng total RNA, primed with a constant-region primer. A slightly modified ARM-PCR protocol with three nested multiplex PCR rounds produced these TCR beta libraries. One entry per CDR3 protein, called by TCRdb with MiXCR from the multiplex PCR reads. This table has approximately 330,000 distinct CDR3 sequences, less than 75% appearing once. Germline DNA was also extracted, and blood RNA derived from unsorted whole blood. Study-level results: A significantly higher top-250-clone fraction was recorded for tumors than for blood (p = 0.039).

In the case of this clonotype: Its antigen is undetermined.

This sequence was found in a man between 40 and 49 years old with primary liver carcinoma and hepatitis B virus infection. Sequences were obtained from peripheral blood.

Written as DNA, the CDR3 is TGCAGCGTTGGTGAAGTCGGACTCCCTCGGCCCCAGCATTTT. Its translation is CSVGEVGLPRPQHF. V usage is TRBV29-1 and J usage is TRBJ1-5; no definite D call. V lost 4 bases and J 9 bases, leaving 19 bases between the germline ends. In germline, CDR1 is SQVTM, CDR2 ANQGSEA. The CDR3 covers 14 residues.